This T cell receptor beta chain was identified in a study of monozygotic twins with inflammatory bowel disease. The CDR3 loop spans 17 amino acids. Germline V gene lookup returns CDR1 MNHEY and CDR2 SVGEGT. Comments on this clonotype: Its specificity is unknown.

Total RNA amounting to approximately 3,300 ng went into each TCR library. TCRdb derives one entry per CDR3 protein from the 5' RACE reads, leaving out DNA. The sample totals approximately 120,000 distinct CDR3 sequences. Study results and limitations: The inverse Simpson measure of TCRbeta diversity was lower in IBD patients than in healthy co-twins. Relative clonotype sharing with others was diminished in IBD patients versus healthy twins, particularly with disease activity.

This sequence originates from a human donor with ulcerative colitis or Crohn's disease, or a healthy co-twin of an affected twin (not recorded which). Specimen: blood. The genes are TRBV6-2 or TRBV6-3 and TRBJ2-1; without DNA, the TCRdb call of TRBD2 cannot be checked. CDR3 sequence reads: CASRKTRTGGSYNEQFF.